A selection of T cell receptor beta chains follows, all from one sample in a study of OX40 agonist ivuxolimab in advanced cancers. This table comes from immunoSEQ multiplex PCR, and its TCRdb copy is limited to in-frame clones, with some not included. The data contain about 96,000 clones, about four fifths of them seen just once; the ten biggest clones take up under 6.5%. The source was CD4+ or CD8+ T cells sorted from blood, collected in a trial of the OX40 agonist ivuxolimab. Receptors were obtained from an adult with an advanced solid tumor such as melanoma, head and neck, liver or kidney cancer. The CDR3 runs from the conserved cysteine through the conserved F or W. The D gene is left open where the match is weak. Part of the rows lack a size; the others show once, few, many or a class for expanded clones.

cdr3_nt	cdr3_aa	j_call	clone_size	d_call	v_call
TGTGCCAGCAGCCAAGAAGGACTAGTGACAGATACGCAGTATTTT	CASSQEGLVTDTQYF	TRBJ2-3	once	TRBD2	TRBV4-2
TGTGCCAGCAGCCGTAGCGGGGGGGCTGCCCTAGATACGCAGTATTTT	CASSRSGGAALDTQYF	TRBJ2-3	.	TRBD2	TRBV7-2
TGTGCCAGCAGCGTGGGAGGCTCCTACGAGCAGTACTTC	CASSVGGSYEQYF	TRBJ2-7	.	.	TRBV9
TGTGCCAGCTCACGTGACCAGGGGAACGCGGGCCACGAGCAGTACTTC	CASSRDQGNAGHEQYF	TRBJ2-7	once	.	TRBV18
TGTGCCAGCAGGGCCGGAGAACACTTCAATCAGCCCCAGCATTTT	CASRAGEHFNQPQHF	TRBJ1-5	.	.	TRBV2
TGTGCCAGCAGCGACCCGCAGGGTTATAATTCATCCCTCCACTTT	CASSDPQGYNSSLHF	TRBJ1-6	.	.	TRBV9
TGCGCCAGCAGCCAAGATCGAGCCAGCTCCTATAATTCACCCCTCCACTTT	CASSQDRASSYNSPLHF	TRBJ1-6	few	.	TRBV4-1
TGTGCCAGCAGCTTAGGGACAACTCAGCCCCAGCATTTT	CASSLGTTQPQHF	TRBJ1-5	.	.	TRBV7-2
TGTGCCAGCAGCCCCAAAGACCCACAGGTTAGCAATCAGCCCCAGCATTTT	CASSPKDPQVSNQPQHF	TRBJ1-5	.	.	TRBV21-1
TGTGCCAGCAGCTCGGACAGGGGGTATAATCAGCCCCAGCATTTT	CASSSDRGYNQPQHF	TRBJ1-5	.	TRBD1	TRBV27
TGTGCCAGCAGTGAAGATGGAGGGAGGAACACCATATATTTT	CASSEDGGRNTIYF	TRBJ1-3	.	.	TRBV6-1
TGTGCTAGTGGTCCTGGGACAGCTGGCGGCAATCAGCCCCAGCATTTT	CASGPGTAGGNQPQHF	TRBJ1-5	.	TRBD1	TRBV12-5
TGCGCCAGCAGCTTGTCGGGGCCTTGGGATCAGCCCCAGCATTTT	CASSLSGPWDQPQHF	TRBJ1-5	.	.	TRBV5-1
TGCAGCGTTGGGGGGACAGGGGGTTCCCAAGAGACCCAGTACTTC	CSVGGTGGSQETQYF	TRBJ2-5	.	TRBD1	TRBV29-1
TGTGCCTCAGCGTTAGATGGGTATGAGCAGTTCTTC	CASALDGYEQFF	TRBJ2-1	.	.	TRBV27
TGTGCCAGTACCAATGACAGGGGACGAACACCCCTCCACTTT	CASTNDRGRTPLHF	TRBJ1-6	once	TRBD1	TRBV19
TGTGCCAGCAGCATCTCCGGGACAGGGGGCGCTGGAAACACCATATATTTT	CASSISGTGGAGNTIYF	TRBJ1-3	.	TRBD1	TRBV7-2
TGTGCCAGCTCCTTCGACAGGGCGGCCACCGGGGAGCTGTTTTTT	CASSFDRAATGELFF	TRBJ2-2	.	TRBD1	TRBV18
TGTGCCAGCAGTTTAGCGGGAGAGGTCGATGAGCAGTTCTTC	CASSLAGEVDEQFF	TRBJ2-1	.	TRBD2	TRBV27
TGCAGCGCAATCAGTGGGGGCTCCTACGAGCAGTACTTC	CSAISGGSYEQYF	TRBJ2-7	few	.	TRBV29-1
TGTGCCAGCAGCCAAGAGTGGGGCGGGGAGCTGTTTTTT	CASSQEWGGELFF	TRBJ2-2	once	.	TRBV14
TGTGCCAGCAGTTCCGGGACGGTGCCCTACGAGCAGTACTTC	CASSSGTVPYEQYF	TRBJ2-7	.	.	TRBV27
TGTGCCAGCAGTTTTGGGTCAGGAAAGGACGAGCAGTACTTC	CASSFGSGKDEQYF	TRBJ2-7	.	.	TRBV28
TGTGCCAGTAGTACAACCTCGGGGATTCGGGCAGATACGCAGTATTTT	CASSTTSGIRADTQYF	TRBJ2-3	.	.	TRBV19
TGTGCCAGCACCATACGAGGAGCGGGGAGTAACTACGAGCAGTACTTC	CASTIRGAGSNYEQYF	TRBJ2-7	few	TRBD2	TRBV5-4
TGTGCCAGCAGCGCCTACTCAGATACGCAGTATTTT	CASSAYSDTQYF	TRBJ2-3	.	.	TRBV4-2
TGTGCTAGTGAAGGGGGTTTCTCGGAGACCCAGTACTTC	CASEGGFSETQYF	TRBJ2-5	.	.	TRBV12-5